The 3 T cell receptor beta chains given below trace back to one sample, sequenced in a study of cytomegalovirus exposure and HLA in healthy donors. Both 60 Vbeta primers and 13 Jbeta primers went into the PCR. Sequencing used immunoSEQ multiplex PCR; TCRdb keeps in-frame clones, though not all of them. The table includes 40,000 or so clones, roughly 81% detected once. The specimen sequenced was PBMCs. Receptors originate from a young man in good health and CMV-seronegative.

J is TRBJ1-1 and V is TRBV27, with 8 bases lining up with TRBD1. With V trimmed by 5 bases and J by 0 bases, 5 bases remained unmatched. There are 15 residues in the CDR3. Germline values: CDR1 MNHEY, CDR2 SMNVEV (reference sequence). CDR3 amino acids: CASSAPTGVNTEAFF. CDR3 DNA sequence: TGTGCCAGCAGTGCCCCGACAGGGGTGAACACTGAAGCTTTCTTT.

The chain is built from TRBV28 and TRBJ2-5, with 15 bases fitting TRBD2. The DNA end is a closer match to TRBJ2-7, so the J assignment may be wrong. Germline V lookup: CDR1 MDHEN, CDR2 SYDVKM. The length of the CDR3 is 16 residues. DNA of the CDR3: TGTGCCAGCAGCGAACCGGGACTAGCGGGAGGAGGCGAGCAGTACTTC. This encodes CASSEPGLAGGGEQYF.

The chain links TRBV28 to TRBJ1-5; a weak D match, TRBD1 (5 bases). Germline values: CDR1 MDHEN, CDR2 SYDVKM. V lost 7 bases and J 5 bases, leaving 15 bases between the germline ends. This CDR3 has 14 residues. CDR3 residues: CASTPGQIHQPQHF. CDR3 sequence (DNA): TGTGCCAGCACCCCCGGACAAATTCATCAGCCCCAGCATTTT. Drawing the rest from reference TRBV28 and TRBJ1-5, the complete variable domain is DVKVTQSSRYLVKRTGEKVFLECVQDMDHENMFWYRQDPGLGLRLIYFSYDVKMKEKGDIPEGYSVSREKKERFSLILESASTNQTSMYLCASTPGQIHQPQHFGDGTRLSIL.